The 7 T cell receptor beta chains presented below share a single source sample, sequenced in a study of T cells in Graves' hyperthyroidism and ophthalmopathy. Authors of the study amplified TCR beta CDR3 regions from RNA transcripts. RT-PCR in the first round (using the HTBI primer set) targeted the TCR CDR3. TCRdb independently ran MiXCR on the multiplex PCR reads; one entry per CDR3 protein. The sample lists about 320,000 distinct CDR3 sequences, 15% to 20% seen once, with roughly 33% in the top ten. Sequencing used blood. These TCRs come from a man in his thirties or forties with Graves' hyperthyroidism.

CDR3 in DNA: TGTGCCAGCAGCCGTACCGGGACAGGGGGCTACGAGCAGTACTTC. Protein: CASSRTGTGGYEQYF. This chain connects TRBV28 to TRBJ2-7, with 11 bases fitting TRBD1. Trimming removed 6 bases from V and 3 bases from J; junction bases left unmatched: 7. The V gene's germline CDR1 is MDHEN and CDR2 SYDVKM. The CDR3 sequence is 15 residues long.

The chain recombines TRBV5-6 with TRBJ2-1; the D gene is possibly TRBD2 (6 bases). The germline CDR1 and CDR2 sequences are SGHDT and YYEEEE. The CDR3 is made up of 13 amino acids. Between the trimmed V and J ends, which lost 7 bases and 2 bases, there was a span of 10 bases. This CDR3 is CASRGVPYNEQFF. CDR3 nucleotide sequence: TGTGCCAGCCGCGGGGTTCCCTACAATGAGCAGTTCTTC.

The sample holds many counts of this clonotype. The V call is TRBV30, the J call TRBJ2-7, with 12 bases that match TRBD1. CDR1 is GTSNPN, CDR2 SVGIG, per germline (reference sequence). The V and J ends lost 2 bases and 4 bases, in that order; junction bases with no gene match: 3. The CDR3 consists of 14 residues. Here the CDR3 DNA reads TGTGCCTGGAGTTCGGGACAGGGGGCTTACGAGCAGTACTTC. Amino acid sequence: CAWSSGQGAYEQYF. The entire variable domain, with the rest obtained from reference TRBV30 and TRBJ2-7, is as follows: SQTIHQWPATLVQPVGSPLSLECTVEGTSNPNLYWYRQAAGRGLQLLFYSVGIGQISSEVPQNLSASRPQDRQFILSSKKLLLSDSGFYLCAWSSGQGAYEQYFGPGTRLTVT.

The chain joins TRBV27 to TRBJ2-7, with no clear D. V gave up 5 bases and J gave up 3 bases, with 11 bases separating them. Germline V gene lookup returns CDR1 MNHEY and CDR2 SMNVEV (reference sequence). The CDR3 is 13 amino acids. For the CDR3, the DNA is TGTGCCAGCAGTCCCTCGGCCTTCTACGAGCAGTACTTC. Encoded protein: CASSPSAFYEQYF.

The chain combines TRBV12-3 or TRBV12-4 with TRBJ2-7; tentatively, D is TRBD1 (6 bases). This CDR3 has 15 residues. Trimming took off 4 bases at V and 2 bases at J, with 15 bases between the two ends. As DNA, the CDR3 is TGTGCCAGCAGTTCCCAAACAGGGTGGACCTACGAGCAGTACTTC. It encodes CASSSQTGWTYEQYF.

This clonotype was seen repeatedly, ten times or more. For the CDR3, the DNA is TGTGCCAGCAGGGAGGACAGGCTGAACACTGAAGCTTTCTTT. Amino acids: CASREDRLNTEAFF. The rearrangement links TRBV28 to TRBJ1-1; TRBD1 aligns across 7 bases. The ends lost 6 bases at V and 0 bases at J; junction bases unmatched: 4. CDR1 is MDHEN and CDR2 is SYDVKM in the germline V gene. This CDR3 region has 14 residues.

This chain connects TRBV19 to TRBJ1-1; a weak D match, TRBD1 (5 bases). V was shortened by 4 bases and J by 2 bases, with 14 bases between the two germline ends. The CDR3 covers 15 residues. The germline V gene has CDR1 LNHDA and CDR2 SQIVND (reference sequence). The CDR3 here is CASSTDDRTNTEAFF. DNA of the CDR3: TGTGCCAGTAGTACAGATGACAGAACCAACACTGAAGCTTTCTTT.